One sample yielded the 5 T cell receptor beta chains listed below, sequenced in a study of technical replicates of blood from a few donors. Method: immunoSEQ multiplex PCR; TCRdb's copy keeps in-frame clones and lacks some. The sample has about 81,000 clones, approximately 96% seen once. The sequenced material came from T cells isolated from PBMCs. Receptors were obtained from a human donor in good health.

The CDR3 protein is CASSQESIAGETYNEQFF. The DNA of the CDR3 is TGCGCCAGCAGCCAAGAATCTATAGCGGGAGAAACCTACAATGAGCAGTTCTTC. The chain is built from TRBV4-3 and TRBJ2-1, with 9 bases fitting TRBD2. This CDR3 is built from 18 residues. The junction had 8 bases not matched to a gene; V was cut back by 0 bases and J by 2 bases. Germline lookup yields CDR1 LGHNA and CDR2 YSLEER.

A single count supports this clone. J is TRBJ2-7 and V is TRBV5-1; tentative D call: TRBD2 (5 bases). The germline V gene encodes CDR1 SGHRS and CDR2 YFSETQ. V was clipped by 4 bases and J by 6 bases, with 11 bases between them. This CDR3 is built from 12 residues. CDR3 nucleotides: TGCGCCAGCAGCCCTAGCCTCAGCGAGCAGTACTTC. Its protein product is CASSPSLSEQYF. Looking up the rest from reference TRBV5-1 and TRBJ2-7 gives the full variable domain: KAGVTQTPRYLIKTRGQQVTLSCSPISGHRSVSWYQQTPGQGLQFLFEYFSETQRNKGNFPGRFSGRQFSNSRSEMNVSTLELGDSALYLCASSPSLSEQYFGPGTRLTVT.

A single count supports this clone. J is TRBJ2-5 and V is TRBV4-1, with 9 bases aligning to TRBD2. Germline-derived CDR1 and CDR2 are MGHRA and YSYEKL. Trimming removed 1 base from V and 3 bases from J; junction bases left unmatched: 6. The CDR3 runs to 16 residues. CDR3 coding DNA: TGCGCCAGCAGCCAAGTACTTGCTAGCGGGAAAGAGACCCAGTACTTC. Amino acids: CASSQVLASGKETQYF.

V usage is TRBV4-2 and J usage is TRBJ2-1; 10 nucleotides align to TRBD2. The CDR3 spans 14 residues. With V trimmed by 6 bases and J by 5 bases, 4 bases remained unmatched. Germline CDR1 is LGHNA and CDR2 is YNFKEQ. The CDR3 here is CASRTSGNNNEQFF. The CDR3 coding sequence is TGTGCCAGCAGAACTAGCGGGAACAACAATGAGCAGTTCTTC.

This chain joins TRBV5-6 and TRBJ1-2, with 7 bases aligning to TRBD1. The CDR3 contains 16 residues. Germline assignment: CDR1 SGHDT and CDR2 YYEEEE. V lost 1 base, J lost 8 bases, and 14 bases stayed unmatched. This CDR3 is CASSLFISGGGQGYTF. The CDR3 region has the DNA TGTGCCAGCAGCTTGTTTATCTCAGGAGGGGGCCAGGGCTACACCTTC.